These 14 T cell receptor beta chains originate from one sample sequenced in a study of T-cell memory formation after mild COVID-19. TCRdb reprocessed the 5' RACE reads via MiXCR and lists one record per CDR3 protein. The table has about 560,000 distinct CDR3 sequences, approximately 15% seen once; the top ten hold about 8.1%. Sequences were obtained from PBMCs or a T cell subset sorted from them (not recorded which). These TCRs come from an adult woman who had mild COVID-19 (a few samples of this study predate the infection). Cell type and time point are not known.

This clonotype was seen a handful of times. The chain's CDR3 is CATSSRDRIYEQYF. CDR3 in DNA: TGTGCCACCAGCAGTAGGGACAGGATCTACGAGCAGTACTTC. The chain carries TRBV15 and TRBJ2-7; 8 nucleotides align to TRBD1. The V gene end was trimmed by 3 bases and the J gene end by 3 bases; junction bases not matched to a gene: 4. Germline V gene sequence: CDR1 LNHNV, CDR2 YYDKDF (reference sequence). The CDR3 is 14 amino acids. Drawing the rest from reference TRBV15 and TRBJ2-7, the complete variable domain is DAMVIQNPRYQVTQFGKPVTLSCSQTLNHNVMYWYQQKSSQAPKLLFHYYDKDFNNEADTPDNFQSRRPNTSFCFLDIRSPGLGDTAMYLCATSSRDRIYEQYFGPGTRLTVT.

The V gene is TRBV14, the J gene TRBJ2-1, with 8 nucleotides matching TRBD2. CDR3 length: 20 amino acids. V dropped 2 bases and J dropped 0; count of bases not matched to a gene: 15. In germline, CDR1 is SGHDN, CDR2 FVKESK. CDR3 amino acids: CASSQRRGAGAWSSYNEQFF. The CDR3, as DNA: TGTGCCAGCAGCCAAAGACGGGGAGCGGGGGCATGGAGCTCCTACAATGAGCAGTTCTTC.

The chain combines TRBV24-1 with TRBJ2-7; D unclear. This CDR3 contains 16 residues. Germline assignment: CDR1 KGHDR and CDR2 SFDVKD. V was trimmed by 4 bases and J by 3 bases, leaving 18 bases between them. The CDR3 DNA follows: TGTGCCACCAGTGACAATCTCTCGGGCTCTATCTACGAGCAGTACTTC. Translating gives CATSDNLSGSIYEQYF.

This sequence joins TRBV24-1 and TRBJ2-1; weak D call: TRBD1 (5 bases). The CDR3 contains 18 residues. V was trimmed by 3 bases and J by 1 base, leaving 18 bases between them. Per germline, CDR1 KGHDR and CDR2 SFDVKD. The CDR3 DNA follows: TGTGCCACCAGTGATCTGAAGGGGCGTATAGGGTCCTACAATGAGCAGTTCTTC. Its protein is CATSDLKGRIGSYNEQFF.

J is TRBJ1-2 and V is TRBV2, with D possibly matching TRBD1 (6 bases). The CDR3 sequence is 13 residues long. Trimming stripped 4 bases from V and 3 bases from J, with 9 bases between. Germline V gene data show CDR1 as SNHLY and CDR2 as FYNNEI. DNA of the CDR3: TGTGCCAGCAGTGTCAGGGGAGACTATGGCTACACCTTC. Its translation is CASSVRGDYGYTF. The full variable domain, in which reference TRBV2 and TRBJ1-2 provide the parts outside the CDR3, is EPEVTQTPSHQVTQMGQEVILRCVPISNHLYFYWYRQILGQKVEFLVSFYNNEISEKSEIFDDQFSVERPDGSNFTLKIRSTKLEDSAMYFCASSVRGDYGYTFGSGTRLTVV.

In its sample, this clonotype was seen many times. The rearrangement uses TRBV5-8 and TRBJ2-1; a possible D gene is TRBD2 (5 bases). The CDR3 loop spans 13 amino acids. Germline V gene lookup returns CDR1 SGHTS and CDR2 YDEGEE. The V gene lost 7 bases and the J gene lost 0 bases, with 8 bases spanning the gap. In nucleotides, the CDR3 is TGTGCCAGCGGTCGGGGCTCCTACAATGAGCAGTTCTTC. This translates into CASGRGSYNEQFF.

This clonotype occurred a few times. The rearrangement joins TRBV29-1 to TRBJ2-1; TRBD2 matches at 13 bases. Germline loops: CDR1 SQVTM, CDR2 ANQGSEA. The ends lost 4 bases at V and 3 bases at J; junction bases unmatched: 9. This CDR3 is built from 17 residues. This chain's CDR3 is CSVVTSGGAPFYNEQFF. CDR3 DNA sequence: TGCAGCGTTGTCACTAGCGGGGGGGCCCCGTTCTACAATGAGCAGTTCTTC.

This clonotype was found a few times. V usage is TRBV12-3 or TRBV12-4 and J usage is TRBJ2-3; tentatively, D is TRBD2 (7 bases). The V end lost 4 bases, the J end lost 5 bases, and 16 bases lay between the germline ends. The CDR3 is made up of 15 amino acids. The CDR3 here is CASSSLGGLGDTQYF. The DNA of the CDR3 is TGTGCCAGCAGTTCTTTGGGGGGGCTGGGAGATACGCAGTATTTT.

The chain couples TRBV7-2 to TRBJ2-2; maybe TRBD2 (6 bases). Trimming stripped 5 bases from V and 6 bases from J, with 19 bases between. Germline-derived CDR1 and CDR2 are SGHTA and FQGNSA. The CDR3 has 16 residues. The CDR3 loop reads CASSPRAGRRAGELFF. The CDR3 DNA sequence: TGTGCCAGCAGCCCAAGGGCCGGGAGAAGGGCCGGGGAGCTGTTTTTT.

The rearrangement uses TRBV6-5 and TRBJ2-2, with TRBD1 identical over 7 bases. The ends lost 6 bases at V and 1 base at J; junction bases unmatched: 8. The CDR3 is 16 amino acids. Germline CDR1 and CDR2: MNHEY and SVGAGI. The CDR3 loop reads CASSFSGQRNTGELFF. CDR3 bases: TGTGCCAGCAGCTTCTCGGGACAGCGGAACACCGGGGAGCTGTTTTTT.

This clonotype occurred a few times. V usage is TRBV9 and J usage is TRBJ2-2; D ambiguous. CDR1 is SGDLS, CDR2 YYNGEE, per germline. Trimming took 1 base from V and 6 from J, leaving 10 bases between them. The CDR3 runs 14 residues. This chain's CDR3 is CASSVYSVPGELFF. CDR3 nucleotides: TGTGCCAGCAGCGTATACAGTGTACCCGGGGAGCTGTTTTTT.

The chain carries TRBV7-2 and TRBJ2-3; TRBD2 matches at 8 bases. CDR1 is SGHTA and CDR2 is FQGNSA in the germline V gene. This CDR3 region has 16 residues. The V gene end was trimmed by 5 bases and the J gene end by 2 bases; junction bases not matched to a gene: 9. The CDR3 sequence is CASSIPGGYPTDTQYF. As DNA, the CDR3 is TGTGCCAGCAGCATACCGGGGGGGTACCCCACAGATACGCAGTATTTT.

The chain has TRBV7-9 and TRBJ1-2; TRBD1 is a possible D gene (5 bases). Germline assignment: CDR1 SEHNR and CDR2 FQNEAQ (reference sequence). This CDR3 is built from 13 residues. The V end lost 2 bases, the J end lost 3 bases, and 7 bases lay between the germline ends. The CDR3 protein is CASSLSTDYGYTF. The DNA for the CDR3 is TGTGCCAGCAGCTTATCGACAGACTATGGCTACACCTTC.

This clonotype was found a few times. CDR3 sequence: CATSEGETGTRFF. In DNA form, the CDR3 reads TGTGCCACCAGTGAGGGGGAGACAGGGACAAGGTTCTTC. The genes are TRBV24-1 and TRBJ2-1; 7 nucleotides match TRBD1. Germline V CDR1 and CDR2: KGHDR, SFDVKD. Losses at the gene ends were 4 bases for V and 15 bases for J; bases not matched to a gene: 11. The CDR3 covers 13 residues.